This note documents a single T cell receptor (beta chain) sequence. The data belong to a study of OX40 agonist ivuxolimab in advanced cancers. Sampling of blood occurred at baseline, cycle 4 day 1, and cycle 7 day 1. J was trimmed by 4 bases and V by 2 bases; bases with no gene match: 5. Germline values: CDR1 SGDLS, CDR2 YYNGEE. CDR3 length: 14 amino acids. Clones were sequenced by immunoSEQ multiplex PCR, and TCRdb holds only the in-frame ones, with some missing. The profile shows some 82,000 clones, about 91% of them singletons. This sequence originates from an adult with an advanced solid tumor such as melanoma, head and neck, liver or kidney cancer. This chain uses TRBV9 with TRBJ2-5; 7 bases are shared with TRBD2. The source material was CD4+ or CD8+ T cells sorted from blood, sampled in a trial of the OX40 agonist ivuxolimab. In DNA, the CDR3 is TGTGCCAGCAGCGTCGGGGGAGGGGTAGAGACCCAGTACTTC. It codes for CASSVGGGVETQYF.